This TCR beta chain came from a study of blood T cell repertoires in COVID-19. Study information: PBMCs, B-cell-depleted T cells, or T cells were the source of the cDNA or gDNA that made up the material.

Trimming removed 1 base at V and 5 bases at J, with 12 bases between. Germline V lookup: CDR1 LGHDT, CDR2 YNNKEL (reference sequence). The CDR3 is 16 amino acids. In the original analysis: From reference gene primer amplification, estimates of nucleated cell counts were derived. This table comes from immunoSEQ multiplex PCR, and its TCRdb copy is limited to in-frame clones, with some not included. The V and J calls and clone size come from that table; D and trimming were worked out from the DNA. The data hold roughly 410,000 clones, with 89% observed a single time. While infection was still active, Seattle patients were enrolled and then followed longitudinally.

Source material: peripheral blood. The clonotype was recovered from a woman between 40 and 55 years old with COVID-19, enrolled during active disease. V is TRBV3-1 (or the pseudogene TRBV3-2) and J is TRBJ2-6; D ambiguous. CDR3 residues: CASSQGRLLWANVLTF. In nucleotides, the CDR3 is TGTGCCAGCAGCCAAGGGCGACTCCTCTGGGCCAACGTCCTGACTTTC.